The 15 T cell receptor beta chains in this list originate from one sample, sequenced in a study of blood T cell repertoires in COVID-19. Method: immunoSEQ multiplex PCR; TCRdb's copy keeps in-frame clones and lacks some. This table has approximately 170,000 clones, roughly 90% appearing once. The sample taken for sequencing was PBMCs or T cells enriched from blood (not recorded which). These receptors were collected from a young woman who had recovered from COVID-19.

The gene calls are TRBV15 and TRBJ2-7, with 7 bases that match TRBD2. The germline CDR1 and CDR2 sequences are LNHNV and YYDKDF (reference sequence). The CDR3 runs 15 residues. V lost 0 bases to trimming and J lost 0 bases; unmatched junction nucleotides: 2. CDR3 loop: CATSRERGSSYEQYF. For the CDR3, the DNA is TGTGCCACCAGCAGAGAGCGGGGGAGCTCCTACGAGCAGTACTTC.

This clone was detected once. The chain is built from TRBV5-4 and TRBJ2-1; tentative D call: TRBD1 (6 bases). CDR1 SGHNT and CDR2 YYREEE come from the germline V gene (reference sequence). Trimming removed 3 bases at V and 9 bases at J, with 13 bases between. This CDR3 region has 13 residues. CDR3 bases: TGTGCCAGCAGCTCCGGGCAGGGGCTTGAGCAGTTCTTC. It codes for CASSSGQGLEQFF.

The rearrangement joins TRBV7-9 to TRBJ2-7; possibly TRBD1 for D (5 bases). V gave up 10 bases and J gave up 4 bases, with 14 bases separating them. The CDR3 is made up of 12 amino acids. Germline values: CDR1 SEHNR, CDR2 FQNEAQ (reference sequence). The CDR3 sequence is CATSGPEYEQYF. CDR3 coding DNA: TGTGCCACCTCAGGGCCCGAATACGAGCAGTACTTC. Drawing the rest from reference TRBV7-9 and TRBJ2-7, the complete variable domain is DTGVSQNPRHKITKRGQNVTFRCDPISEHNRLYWYRQTLGQGPEFLTYFQNEAQLEKSRLLSDRFSAERPKGSFSTLEIQRTEQGDSAMYLCATSGPEYEQYFGPGTRLTVT.

The rearrangement uses TRBV27 and TRBJ2-7, with D maybe TRBD2 (5 bases). The CDR3 extends over 12 amino acids. The V and J ends lost 8 bases and 6 bases respectively, with 14 bases between them. Germline CDR1 is MNHEY and CDR2 is SMNVEV (reference sequence). In DNA, the CDR3 is TGTGCCAGCGCCACGGGAATCGGCGAGCAGTACTTC. Protein product: CASATGIGEQYF.

The rearrangement links TRBV20-1 to TRBJ1-6; D may be TRBD1 (5 bases). V gave up 3 bases and J gave up 7 bases, with 10 bases separating them. Looked up from germline, CDR1 is DFQATT and CDR2 is SNEGSKA (reference sequence). The CDR3 totals 13 residues. CDR3 in DNA: TGCAGTGCTAGTCGGGGGGGGAATTCACCCCTCCACTTT. This sequence encodes CSASRGGNSPLHF.

The V gene is TRBV7-8, the J gene TRBJ2-7, with a weak D call TRBD1 (6 bases). From germline, CDR1 is SGHVS and CDR2 FQNEAQ. Trimming removed 5 bases at V and 7 bases at J, with 18 bases between. CDR3 length: 14 amino acids. CDR3 residues: CASSVGSGAREQYF. The DNA for the CDR3 is TGTGCCAGCAGCGTAGGTTCAGGGGCTAGGGAGCAGTACTTC. The entire variable domain, with the rest obtained from reference TRBV7-8 and TRBJ2-7, is as follows: GAGVSQSPRYKVAKRGQDVALRCDPISGHVSLFWYQQALGQGPEFLTYFQNEAQLDKSGLPSDRFFAERPEGSVSTLKIQRTQQEDSAVYLCASSVGSGAREQYFGPGTRLTVT.

The V gene is TRBV6-5, the J gene TRBJ2-1, with 8 bases that match TRBD2. From germline, CDR1 is MNHEY and CDR2 SVGAGI. This CDR3 comprises 15 residues. V lost 2 bases and J lost 5; bases outside the gene matches: 5. The CDR3 nucleotides read TGTGCCAGCAGTTACCACCGGGAGGGACACAATGAGCAGTTCTTC. This translates into CASSYHREGHNEQFF.

J is TRBJ2-7 and V is TRBV28; 7 bases match TRBD1. V lost 11 bases and J lost 5; bases outside the gene matches: 12. This CDR3 region has 13 residues. Looked up from germline, CDR1 is MDHEN and CDR2 is SYDVKM. This chain's CDR3 is CASTADRVNEQYF. Here the CDR3 DNA reads TGTGCCTCCACCGCCGACAGGGTGAACGAGCAGTACTTC.

The J gene is TRBJ2-2, the V gene TRBV29-1; 7 nucleotides match TRBD2. CDR1 and CDR2 (germline): SQVTM, ANQGSEA. The CDR3 has 15 residues. Trimming took 4 bases from V and 7 from J; bases not matched to a gene: 12. The CDR3 bases are TGCAGCGTTGCCCGAATGAGGGGAGGGATCGGGGAGCTGTTTTTT. Translating gives CSVARMRGGIGELFF.

The chain couples TRBV6-2 or TRBV6-3 to TRBJ2-1; 12 bases agree with TRBD2. The trim removed 5 bases at V and 7 bases at J, leaving 6 bases unmatched. There are 15 residues in the CDR3. Germline CDR1 reads MNHEY; CDR2 reads SVGEGT. The CDR3 sequence is CASSNLAGGPNEQFF. In DNA, the CDR3 is TGTGCCAGCAGTAACCTAGCGGGAGGGCCTAATGAGCAGTTCTTC.

This chain uses TRBV5-1 with TRBJ2-7; D is possibly TRBD1 (5 bases). This CDR3 has 15 residues. Trimming took off 0 bases at V and 2 bases at J, with 12 bases between the two ends. Germline values: CDR1 SGHRS, CDR2 YFSETQ. The chain's CDR3 is CASSLGRTPAYEQYF. For the CDR3, the DNA is TGCGCCAGCAGCTTGGGCCGGACACCAGCCTACGAGCAGTACTTC. The full variable domain, completed using reference TRBV5-1 and TRBJ2-7, is KAGVTQTPRYLIKTRGQQVTLSCSPISGHRSVSWYQQTPGQGLQFLFEYFSETQRNKGNFPGRFSGRQFSNSRSEMNVSTLELGDSALYLCASSLGRTPAYEQYFGPGTRLTVT.

The chain recombines TRBV21-1 with TRBJ2-1; TRBD2 reflects the table's D call only, with no check against the DNA. TRBV21-1 has pseudogene status. This CDR3 contains 16 residues. CDR3 DNA: TGTGCCAGCAGCAAAATCGTGAGTATCTCCTACAATGAGCAGTTCTTC. Its protein product is CASSKIVSISYNEQFF.

The V and J genes are TRBV4-1 and TRBJ1-4; 7 positions match TRBD1. CDR1 and CDR2 from the germline V gene are MGHRA and YSYEKL. The CDR3 has 19 amino acids. The V gene end was trimmed by 1 base and the J gene end by 7 bases; junction bases not matched to a gene: 18. CDR3 DNA sequence: TGCGCCAGCAGCCAAGGGGAACGACAGGGCCGGGGCCGGGGTGAAAAACTGTTTTTT. It specifies CASSQGERQGRGRGEKLFF.

The rearrangement uses TRBV2 and TRBJ1-2, with 11 bases identical to TRBD1. V lost 7 bases to trimming and J lost 8 bases; unmatched junction nucleotides: 18. CDR3 length equals 17 residues. Germline loops: CDR1 SNHLY, CDR2 FYNNEI. CDR3 amino acids: CASTSQEGTGGSGGYTF. The CDR3 bases are TGTGCCAGCACCTCGCAGGAGGGGACAGGGGGTTCTGGCGGCTACACCTTC.

This clone was seen only a few times. This sequence joins TRBV6-6 and TRBJ2-7; the match to TRBD1 covers 10 bases. The CDR3 spans 16 residues. The germline CDR1 and CDR2 sequences are MNHNY and SVGAGI (reference sequence). The V gene end was trimmed by 6 bases and the J gene end by 3 bases; junction bases not matched to a gene: 11. The CDR3 nucleotides read TGTGCCAGCAGCCAAAAAATGGACAGGGGGTACTACGAGCAGTACTTC. This codes for CASSQKMDRGYYEQYF.